These 32 T cell receptor beta chains share one sample of origin, sequenced in a study of shared clonotypes between healthy human individuals. Clones were sequenced by immunoSEQ multiplex PCR, and TCRdb holds only the in-frame ones, with some missing. The sample yields over a million clones, roughly 95% seen once. Sequenced: naive CD4+ T cells sorted from blood. Subset meaning: CD45RA+ positively selected. The origin of the receptors is a man aged 30 to 45 in good health.

The genes are TRBV5-1 and TRBJ2-7; 7 nucleotides line up with TRBD2. The end of the DNA aligns better with TRBJ2-1, so the J call may be wrong. There are 15 residues in the CDR3. The germline V gene has CDR1 SGHRS and CDR2 YFSETQ. The CDR3 DNA reads TGCGCCAGCAGCCTCCCCAGCGGGAACTACAATGAGCAGTTCTTC. This encodes CASSLPSGNYNEQFF.

This rearrangement joins TRBV6-1 to TRBJ2-2; D possibly uses TRBD1 or TRBD2 (5 bases each). The V end lost 1 base, the J end lost 5 bases, and 8 bases lay between the germline ends. Germline V gene sequence: CDR1 MNHNS, CDR2 SASEGT. The CDR3 is 14 residues long. The CDR3 sequence is CASSEGDPTGELFF. CDR3 nucleotide sequence: TGTGCCAGCAGTGAAGGGGACCCAACCGGGGAGCTGTTTTTT.

The chain joins TRBV29-1 to TRBJ2-3; TRBD1 or TRBD2 may be the D gene (5 bases each). The V end lost 0 bases, the J end lost 0 bases, and 10 bases lay between the germline ends. CDR3 length equals 15 residues. The germline V gene encodes CDR1 SQVTM and CDR2 ANQGSEA. CDR3 sequence reads: CSVEDGTKSTDTQYF. The CDR3, as DNA: TGCAGCGTTGAAGATGGGACGAAAAGCACAGATACGCAGTATTTT.

The V call is TRBV4-3, the J call TRBJ2-2, with 12 bases fitting TRBD2. Germline CDR1 LGHNA, CDR2 YSLEER. The J segment lost 0 bases and the V segment lost 1 base, leaving 6 bases of the junction unmatched. CDR3 length equals 19 residues. This chain's CDR3 is CASSQGLAGVAANTGELFF. CDR3 nucleotide sequence: TGCGCCAGCAGCCAAGGACTAGCGGGAGTGGCCGCGAACACCGGGGAGCTGTTTTTT.

CDR3: CASSLVLTSGIPTDTQYF. As DNA, the CDR3 is TGTGCCAGCAGCTTAGTCCTGACTAGCGGGATACCCACAGATACGCAGTATTTT. The rearrangement uses TRBV7-8 and TRBJ2-3; 11 nucleotides align to TRBD2. V lost 1 base, J lost 2 bases, and 8 bases stayed unmatched. The germline V gene has CDR1 SGHVS and CDR2 FQNEAQ. The CDR3 consists of 18 residues.

The V call is TRBV29-1, the J call TRBJ2-5; 9 bases align to TRBD1. The V gene end was trimmed by 5 bases and the J gene end by 4 bases; junction bases not matched to a gene: 5. Germline CDR1 SQVTM, CDR2 ANQGSEA. The CDR3 spans 13 residues. The CDR3 here is CSVRDRVIETQYF. The CDR3 DNA is TGCAGCGTTAGGGACAGGGTCATAGAGACCCAGTACTTC.

As to this clone: The sample holds other DNA sequences that translate to the same CDR3. The chain is built from TRBV5-1 and TRBJ2-5; TRBD1 might be the D (5 bases). Germline V lookup: CDR1 SGHRS, CDR2 YFSETQ. The CDR3 is 12 amino acids. V dropped 4 bases and J dropped 4 bases, with 8 bases sitting between them. CDR3 in amino acids: CASSPQGETQYF. CDR3 coding DNA: TGCGCCAGCAGCCCGCAGGGAGAGACCCAGTACTTC.

The chain combines TRBV29-1 with TRBJ1-5; D is uncertain. Trimming cost V 4 bases and J 0 bases, with 7 bases left between them. The CDR3 spans 13 residues. The germline V gene has CDR1 SQVTM and CDR2 ANQGSEA. The CDR3 DNA is TGCAGCGTTGGATGGGATAGCAATCAGCCCCAGCATTTT. Amino acids: CSVGWDSNQPQHF.

The genes are TRBV28 and TRBJ2-2, with a possible D match to TRBD1 (5 bases). The V end was cut by 5 bases, the J end by 6 bases, with 10 bases between. Germline lookup yields CDR1 MDHEN and CDR2 SYDVKM. The CDR3 totals 13 residues. As DNA, the CDR3 is TGTGCCAGCAGTCCCAGGGTTGCCGGGGAGCTGTTTTTT. This encodes CASSPRVAGELFF.

The rearrangement uses TRBV28 and TRBJ1-5; D is unresolved. The CDR3 loop spans 15 amino acids. In germline, CDR1 is MDHEN, CDR2 SYDVKM. The V and J ends lost 5 bases and 6 bases respectively, with 17 bases between them. The DNA of the CDR3 is TGTGCCAGCAGTCCACGCCACCTCCTCATTCAGCCCCAGCATTTT. Protein sequence: CASSPRHLLIQPQHF.

V is TRBV28 and J is TRBJ2-7; D gene ambiguous. The CDR3 loop spans 15 amino acids. Germline CDR1 reads MDHEN; CDR2 reads SYDVKM. V was clipped by 3 bases and J by 7 bases, with 19 bases between them. The CDR3 DNA reads as TGTGCCAGCAGTTTGCTTAGGTGGGGTAGTAGGGAGCAGTACTTC. It yields the protein CASSLLRWGSREQYF. Combining the CDR3 with reference TRBV28 and TRBJ2-7 gives the whole variable domain DVKVTQSSRYLVKRTGEKVFLECVQDMDHENMFWYRQDPGLGLRLIYFSYDVKMKEKGDIPEGYSVSREKKERFSLILESASTNQTSMYLCASSLLRWGSREQYFGPGTRLTVT.

This chain uses TRBV9 with TRBJ2-5, with 11 bases aligning to TRBD2. V shed 4 bases and J 1 base; nucleotides not matched to a gene: 9. Germline loops: CDR1 SGDLS, CDR2 YYNGEE. The CDR3 extends over 17 amino acids. The CDR3: CASSLNSGRGFQETQYF. The CDR3, as DNA: TGTGCCAGCAGCTTAAATAGCGGGAGGGGGTTCCAAGAGACCCAGTACTTC.

The chain employs TRBV4-3 and TRBJ2-5; 10 bases map to TRBD2. The CDR3 length is 17 residues. Losses at the gene ends were 0 bases for V and 2 bases for J; bases not matched to a gene: 6. Germline CDR1 is LGHNA and CDR2 is YSLEER. CDR3 bases: TGCGCCAGCAGCCAAGAACCCACGGGACTAGCGCAAGAGACCCAGTACTTC. Amino acid sequence: CASSQEPTGLAQETQYF.

The sample holds one count of this clone. The chain has TRBV7-6 and TRBJ2-3; 9 bases fit TRBD1. The trim removed 5 bases at V and 0 bases at J, leaving 6 bases unmatched. Per germline, CDR1 SGHVS and CDR2 FNYEAQ. This CDR3 has 16 amino acids. CDR3 loop: CASSPRTGASTDTQYF. The CDR3 DNA is TGTGCCAGCAGCCCTAGGACAGGGGCTAGCACAGATACGCAGTATTTT.

The CDR3 sequence is CASSLQGTEAFF. The CDR3 DNA follows: TGTGCCAGCAGTTTACAGGGCACTGAAGCTTTCTTT. V gene TRBV28 combines with J gene TRBJ1-1; D is possibly TRBD1 (5 bases). This CDR3 comprises 12 residues. Germline CDR1 and CDR2: MDHEN and SYDVKM. V was trimmed by 2 bases and J by 4 bases, leaving 5 bases between them.

The chain uses TRBV5-8 and TRBJ1-5; D perhaps matches TRBD1 (5 bases). Trimming stripped 6 bases from V and 8 bases from J, with 24 bases between. This CDR3 has 16 amino acids. Germline V CDR1 and CDR2: SGHTS, YDEGEE. The CDR3 coding sequence is TGTGCCAGCAAGTTCGTGGGGGGTCTCGAGCCTGAGCCCCAGCATTTT. This translates into CASKFVGGLEPEPQHF.

V is TRBV7-9 and J is TRBJ2-6; D call uncertain. The CDR3 loop spans 14 amino acids. Germline V gives CDR1 SEHNR, CDR2 FQNEAQ (reference sequence). V lost 7 bases to trimming and J lost 0 bases, with 7 bases between them. The DNA of the CDR3 is TGTGCCAGCACCACCCCCTCTGGGGCCAACGTCCTGACTTTC. It encodes CASTTPSGANVLTF.

The genes are TRBV5-1 and TRBJ2-7; TRBD1 aligns across 8 bases. This CDR3 is built from 15 residues. J was trimmed by 2 bases and V by 3 bases; bases with no gene match: 7. In germline, CDR1 is SGHRS, CDR2 YFSETQ. This CDR3 reads CASSSTGARTYEQYF. CDR3 DNA: TGCGCCAGCAGCTCGACAGGGGCCCGAACCTACGAGCAGTACTTC.

Worth noting for this clone: The sample contains more than one DNA sequence encoding this CDR3. The chain links TRBV5-1 to TRBJ2-2; 7 nucleotides agree with TRBD1. The junction had 2 bases not matched to a gene; V was cut back by 1 base and J by 2 bases. The CDR3 contains 15 residues. Germline loops: CDR1 SGHRS, CDR2 YFSETQ. For the CDR3, the DNA is TGCGCCAGCAGCTTGACAGGGGCTAACACCGGGGAGCTGTTTTTT. As protein: CASSLTGANTGELFF.

V and J are TRBV7-9 and TRBJ2-3; D is possibly TRBD2 (7 bases). V was cut by 5 bases and J by 5 bases, with 14 bases left in between. The CDR3 extends over 14 amino acids. The germline gives CDR1 SEHNR, CDR2 FQNEAQ (reference sequence). The CDR3 nucleotides read TGTGCCAGCAGCCTAGGGGAGGGGGAAGATACGCAGTATTTT. This gives the protein CASSLGEGEDTQYF.

V is TRBV10-1 and J is TRBJ2-1; the match to TRBD2 covers 7 bases. The V gene end was trimmed by 4 bases and the J gene end by 8 bases; junction bases not matched to a gene: 11. Germline assignment: CDR1 WNHNN and CDR2 SYGVQD (reference sequence). The CDR3 covers 15 residues. DNA of the CDR3: TGCGCCAGCAGTGGACGTAGGACTAGTGTCCATGAGCAGTTCTTC. Its protein is CASSGRRTSVHEQFF.

The CDR3 region is CAIWGGGYGYTF. CDR3 DNA: TGTGCCATATGGGGCGGTGGCTATGGCTACACCTTC. The chain is built from TRBV28 and TRBJ1-2, with D perhaps matching TRBD1 (5 bases). The germline V gene has CDR1 MDHEN and CDR2 SYDVKM. This CDR3 contains 12 residues. The V and J ends lost 10 bases and 4 bases respectively, with 13 bases between them.

A note on this clone: Within the sample, other DNA sequences also encode this same CDR3. The chain joins TRBV5-1 to TRBJ2-2; D is unclear. Germline V gene lookup returns CDR1 SGHRS and CDR2 YFSETQ. The CDR3 is 16 amino acids. Trimming pared 0 bases from V and 0 bases from J, leaving 9 bases between. CDR3 coding DNA: TGCGCCAGCAGCTTGGTAGGCGGTGCGAACACCGGGGAGCTGTTTTTT. Its protein product is CASSLVGGANTGELFF.

CDR3 loop: CASSGDTVNTEAFF. CDR3 sequence (DNA): TGTGCCAGCAGTGGGGACACAGTGAACACTGAAGCTTTCTTT. The J gene is TRBJ1-1, the V gene TRBV6-1, with a weak D call TRBD1 (6 bases). Germline V gene data show CDR1 as MNHNS and CDR2 as SASEGT. The V and J ends lost 4 bases and 0 bases respectively, with 9 bases between them. The CDR3 sequence is 14 residues long.

This rearrangement joins TRBV19 to TRBJ2-2; 8 bases line up with TRBD1. V shed 6 bases and J 3 bases; nucleotides not matched to a gene: 6. The CDR3 spans 15 residues. Germline lookup yields CDR1 LNHDA and CDR2 SQIVND (reference sequence). CDR3 loop: CASSGQGGHTGELFF. The CDR3 DNA reads TGTGCCAGTAGCGGACAGGGTGGTCACACCGGGGAGCTGTTTTTT.

The chain is built from TRBV7-9 and TRBJ2-3; D is possibly TRBD2 (6 bases). With 5 bases removed from V and 0 bases from J, the gap between germline ends came to 18 bases. The CDR3 extends over 17 amino acids. Germline CDR1 SEHNR, CDR2 FQNEAQ (reference sequence). The CDR3 region is CASSLRGGLPSTDTQYF. The CDR3 DNA follows: TGTGCCAGCAGCCTAAGGGGAGGTCTCCCAAGCACAGATACGCAGTATTTT. The entire variable domain, with the rest obtained from reference TRBV7-9 and TRBJ2-3, is as follows: DTGVSQNPRHKITKRGQNVTFRCDPISEHNRLYWYRQTLGQGPEFLTYFQNEAQLEKSRLLSDRFSAERPKGSFSTLEIQRTEQGDSAMYLCASSLRGGLPSTDTQYFGPGTRLTVL.

The rearrangement links TRBV7-8 to TRBJ2-1; D remains unclear. Germline V gene lookup returns CDR1 SGHVS and CDR2 FQNEAQ. This CDR3 comprises 13 residues. V was shortened by 5 bases and J by 8 bases, with 13 bases between the two germline ends. The CDR3 sequence: CASSTQVLYEQFF. Written as DNA, the CDR3 is TGTGCCAGCAGCACCCAAGTTTTATATGAGCAGTTCTTC.

This clone was counted once. The V and J genes are TRBV5-6 and TRBJ2-7, with 14 nucleotides matching TRBD2. This CDR3 region has 18 residues. The J segment lost 4 bases and the V segment lost 0 bases, leaving 9 bases of the junction unmatched. Germline V gene lookup returns CDR1 SGHDT and CDR2 YYEEEE. CDR3 sequence reads: CASSLVGLAGVTVYEQYF. For the CDR3, the DNA is TGTGCCAGCAGCTTGGTGGGACTAGCGGGAGTCACGGTTTACGAGCAGTACTTC.

The rearrangement uses TRBV7-2 and TRBJ2-2; D uncertain. Trimming removed 2 bases at V and 6 bases at J, with 7 bases between. Germline CDR1 and CDR2: SGHTA and FQGNSA. The length of the CDR3 is 13 residues. The CDR3 reads CASSLKKSGELFF. As DNA, the CDR3 is TGTGCCAGCAGCTTAAAGAAATCCGGGGAGCTGTTTTTT.

This chain links TRBV7-2 with TRBJ2-5; D unresolved. V lost 5 bases and J 3 bases, leaving 10 bases between the germline ends. From germline, CDR1 is SGHTA and CDR2 FQGNSA. The CDR3 totals 13 residues. In nucleotides, the CDR3 is TGTGCCAGCAGCAACGTTGCGAAAGAGACCCAGTACTTC. This sequence encodes CASSNVAKETQYF.

The chain joins TRBV6-1 to TRBJ2-7; D gene uncertain. The CDR3 has 15 residues. The germline V gene has CDR1 MNHNS and CDR2 SASEGT. The V and J ends lost 11 bases and 3 bases respectively, with 23 bases between them. Here the CDR3 DNA reads TGTGCCTCCCTTGGACCGATCCCGGCGTTCTACGAGCAGTACTTC. Amino acids: CASLGPIPAFYEQYF.

The chain links TRBV5-3 to TRBJ2-1; D is unclear. TRBV5-3 is flagged as an ORF with uncertain function. V lost 1 base and J lost 9, with 5 bases in between. This CDR3 comprises 11 residues. CDR3 DNA sequence: TGTGCCAGAAGCTTGAACCGTGAGCAGTTCTTC. Its translation is CARSLNREQFF.